The source of this T cell receptor (beta chain) is a study of shared clonotypes between healthy human individuals. Study information: With ages of 18 to 49, the donors were a couple of women and a few men. Broader study findings: Estimated clonotype richness was generally higher in naive than memory subsets.

V was cut by 0 bases and J by 13 bases, with 13 bases left in between. Germline loops: CDR1 SGHTA, CDR2 FQGTGA. CDR3 length: 13 amino acids. Details on this clone: Its antigen is not identified.

This was a deep-level run. The table came from immunoSEQ multiplex PCR; TCRdb's copy has only in-frame clones and leaves some out. The sample holds roughly 2.2 million clones, over 90% seen once. This TCR came from a man aged 18 to 29 in good health. Some clones in this sample may be carry-over from other donors' samples. The sequenced material came from naive CD4+ T cells from PBMCs. Subset specified: CD45RA+ positively selected. The chain employs TRBV7-3 and TRBJ2-1; D call uncertain. The CDR3, as DNA: TGTGCCAGCAGCTTAACGGAAGGCCGATTTCAGTTCTTC. As protein: CASSLTEGRFQFF.